One and the same sample provided the 7 T cell receptor beta chains below, sequenced in a study of blood T cell repertoires in COVID-19. TCRdb's copy holds only in-frame clones and misses some; the assay was immunoSEQ multiplex PCR. The table has 85,000 to 100,000 clones, 70% to 80% seen once; the top ten hold approximately 22%. The sample was peripheral blood. These receptors came from a human donor in a cohort sampled during active COVID-19.

The rearrangement joins TRBV5-1 to TRBJ2-2; perhaps TRBD1 as D (5 bases). Germline CDR1 reads SGHRS; CDR2 reads YFSETQ. V was trimmed by 4 bases and J by 3 bases, leaving 13 bases between them. The CDR3 length is 15 residues. The CDR3 loop reads CASSPIQGDTGELFF. For the CDR3, the DNA is TGCGCCAGCAGCCCAATTCAGGGTGACACCGGGGAGCTGTTTTTT.

The chain recombines TRBV28 with TRBJ2-7; unclear D gene. The length of the CDR3 is 16 residues. Between the trimmed V and J ends, which lost 5 bases and 0 bases, there was a span of 17 bases. Germline values: CDR1 MDHEN, CDR2 SYDVKM. The CDR3 sequence: CASSPLASSSSYEQYF. The CDR3 DNA follows: TGTGCCAGCAGTCCCCTCGCTTCGTCGAGCTCCTACGAGCAGTACTTC.

J is TRBJ2-7 and V is TRBV29-1, with no clear D. The CDR3 has 13 amino acids. Germline CDR1 and CDR2: SQVTM and ANQGSEA. V was trimmed by 0 bases and J by 3 bases, leaving 9 bases between them. The CDR3 DNA sequence: TGCAGCGTTGAAGATACCGGTAACTACGAGCAGTACTTC. Protein product: CSVEDTGNYEQYF.

This clone was observed once. This chain uses TRBV5-1 with TRBJ2-1; 9 nucleotides align to TRBD2. Germline V gene data show CDR1 as SGHRS and CDR2 as YFSETQ. The V gene end was trimmed by 1 base and the J gene end by 7 bases; junction bases not matched to a gene: 9. CDR3 size: 16 residues. The CDR3 DNA reads as TGCGCCAGCAGCTTGATGCTGCGGGAGGGCCAAAATGAGCAGTTCTTC. Translation gives CASSLMLREGQNEQFF. The full variable domain, its missing parts supplied by reference TRBV5-1 and TRBJ2-1, is KAGVTQTPRYLIKTRGQQVTLSCSPISGHRSVSWYQQTPGQGLQFLFEYFSETQRNKGNFPGRFSGRQFSNSRSEMNVSTLELGDSALYLCASSLMLREGQNEQFFGPGTRLTVL.

The chain recombines TRBV5-1 with TRBJ2-1; D not resolved. The germline gives CDR1 SGHRS, CDR2 YFSETQ. Trimming left V 3 bases short and J 10 bases short, with 11 bases between. The CDR3 extends over 12 amino acids. CDR3: CASSSTTIEQFF. The CDR3, as DNA: TGCGCCAGCAGCTCAACAACCATAGAGCAGTTCTTC.

V and J are TRBV3-1 (or the pseudogene TRBV3-2) and TRBJ2-7, with 11 bases fitting TRBD2. This CDR3 is built from 17 residues. Germline V CDR1 and CDR2: LGHDT, YNNKEL (reference sequence). The J segment lost 2 bases and the V segment lost 1 base, leaving 7 bases of the junction unmatched. CDR3 protein: CASSQGRPSGRPYEQYF. The CDR3 region has the DNA TGTGCCAGCAGCCAAGGTCGGCCTAGCGGGAGGCCCTACGAGCAGTACTTC.

In its sample, this clone was seen once. Other DNA sequences within the sample encode an identical CDR3. The rearrangement joins TRBV4-3 to TRBJ2-7; TRBD2 matches at 9 bases. The CDR3 runs to 16 residues. Germline V gene sequence: CDR1 LGHNA, CDR2 YSLEER. V shed 0 bases and J 0 bases; nucleotides not matched to a gene: 3. CDR3 protein: CASSQEASGISYEQYF. CDR3 coding DNA: TGCGCCAGCAGCCAAGAGGCTAGCGGGATCTCCTACGAGCAGTACTTC.